The entry below gives a single T cell receptor beta chain sequence along with its context. The target antigen is unknown. This record belongs to a study of cytomegalovirus exposure and HLA in healthy donors. The study, taken as a whole, reports: A few of the chains that were CMV-associated were confirmed in vitro to be specific for CMV antigens. Cytomegalovirus-associated status was assigned to approximately 160 TCR beta chains.

Amplification used 60 Vbeta primers and 13 Jbeta primers. Assay used: immunoSEQ multiplex PCR; TCRdb lists only in-frame clones, some missing. The table records 60,000 to 70,000 clones, around 80% of them present only once. The CDR3 runs 12 residues. V was cut by 7 bases and J by 5 bases, with 11 bases left in between. Germline V gene lookup returns CDR1 MNHNY and CDR2 SVGAGI (reference sequence). V usage is TRBV6-6 and J usage is TRBJ1-1; D perhaps matches TRBD1 (6 bases). The sequence came from a woman aged 25 to 45 in good health and CMV-seronegative. Sequencing was performed on PBMCs. CDR3 DNA sequence: TGTGCCAGCACTAGGGGGGGTACTGAAGCTTTCTTT. Its protein product is CASTRGGTEAFF.